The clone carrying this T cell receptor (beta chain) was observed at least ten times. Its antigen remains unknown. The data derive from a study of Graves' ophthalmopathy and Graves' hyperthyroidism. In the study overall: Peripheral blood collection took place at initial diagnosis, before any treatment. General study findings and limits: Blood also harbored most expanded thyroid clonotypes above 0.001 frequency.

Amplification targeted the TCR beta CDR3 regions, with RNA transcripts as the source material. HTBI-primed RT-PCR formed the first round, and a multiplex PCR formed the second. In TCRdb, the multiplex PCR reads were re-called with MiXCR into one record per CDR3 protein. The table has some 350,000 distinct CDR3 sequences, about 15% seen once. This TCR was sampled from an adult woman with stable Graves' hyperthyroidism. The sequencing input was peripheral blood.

CDR3 nucleotides: TGCGCCAGCAGCATGGGGGAGGCTTCTGGCTCCTACGAGCAGTACTTC. Translation gives CASSMGEASGSYEQYF. The chain carries TRBV5-1 and TRBJ2-7; D might be TRBD2 (6 bases). Looked up from germline, CDR1 is SGHRS and CDR2 is YFSETQ. The CDR3 runs to 16 residues. V shed 4 bases and J shed 0 bases, with 17 bases lying between them.